This TCR beta chain was obtained from a study of blood T cell repertoires in COVID-19. Study at large: PBMCs, B-cell-depleted T cells, or T cells provided the cDNA or gDNA that made up the material.

Sequencing used immunoSEQ multiplex PCR; TCRdb keeps in-frame clones, though not all of them. This sample has 80,000 to 100,000 clones; under 90% occur once, and the top ten carry 19%. This clonotype was obtained from a human donor in a cohort sampled during active COVID-19. Sequencing was done on a sample of peripheral blood.

CDR3 bases: TGTGCCAGCAGCTCGGGGGGGCCGAGAACTAATGAAAAACTGTTTTTT. Translated: CASSSGGPRTNEKLFF. This chain uses TRBV5-4 with TRBJ1-4, with D perhaps TRBD1 (6 bases). The CDR3 length is 16 residues. Germline values: CDR1 SGHNT, CDR2 YYREEE (reference sequence). Deletions cut 3 bases from V and 1 base from J, with 13 bases between.